This T cell receptor (beta chain) was retrieved from a study of cytomegalovirus exposure and HLA in healthy donors. Study-wide results and limits: V segments that were indistinguishable, TRBV6-2 and TRBV6-3 among them, were omitted from analysis. Most subjects had HLA-A and HLA-B alleles reportedly predicted accurately by TCR beta sequences.

Concerning this clone itself: Its target is not known.

Healthy donors of bone marrow made up the group. The CDR3 extends over 19 amino acids. V was trimmed by 2 bases and J by 2 bases, leaving 25 bases between them. Researchers ran the PCR with 60 Vbeta and 13 Jbeta primers. Produced via immunoSEQ multiplex PCR; TCRdb's table is partial and in-frame only. The sample consists of some 120,000 clones, 80% of them appearing once. V usage is TRBV23-1 and J usage is TRBJ2-7; D unclear. TRBV23-1 is an ORF; its function is uncertain. Sequences were obtained from PBMCs. The TCR comes from a man younger than 40 in good health and CMV-seronegative. CDR3: CASSQQNNVLGPKPYEQYF. The DNA for the CDR3 is TGCGCCAGCAGTCAACAGAACAACGTCCTTGGCCCCAAACCCTACGAGCAGTACTTC.